This TCR beta chain was identified in a study of control samples from healthy donors and cancer patients. Deletions cut 1 base from V and 3 bases from J, with 22 bases between. Per germline, CDR1 WSHSY and CDR2 SAAADI. This CDR3 is 18 amino acids long. Measured with immunoSEQ multiplex PCR; TCRdb has only the in-frame clones, and not every one. The data show about 86,000 clones, approximately 93% seen once. The sample consisted of blood. This TCR derives from a woman aged 25 to 39 in good health. The rearrangement links TRBV10-2 to TRBJ2-7; perhaps TRBD2 as D (6 bases). CDR3 region: CASSEWVGGHGDFYEQYF. The CDR3 coding sequence is TGCGCCAGCAGTGAGTGGGTCGGGGGTCACGGCGATTTCTACGAGCAGTACTTC.